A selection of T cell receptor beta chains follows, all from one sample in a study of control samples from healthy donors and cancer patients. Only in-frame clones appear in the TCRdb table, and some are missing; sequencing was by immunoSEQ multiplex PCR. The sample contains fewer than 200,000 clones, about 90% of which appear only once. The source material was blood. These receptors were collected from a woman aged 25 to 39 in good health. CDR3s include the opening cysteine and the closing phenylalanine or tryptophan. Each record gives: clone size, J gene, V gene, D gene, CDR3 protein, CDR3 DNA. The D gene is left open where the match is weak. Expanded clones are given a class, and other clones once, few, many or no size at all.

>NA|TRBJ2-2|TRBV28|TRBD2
CASSHLAGGPQRLFF
TGTGCCAGCAGTCACTTAGCGGGAGGGCCTCAGAGGCTGTTTTTT
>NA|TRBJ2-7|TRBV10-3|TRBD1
CAISEKFSGTEGYEQYF
TGTGCCATCAGTGAGAAATTCTCCGGGACAGAGGGCTACGAGCAGTACTTC
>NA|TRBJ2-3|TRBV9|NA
CASSVGGTDTQYF
TGTGCCAGCAGCGTAGGCGGCACAGATACGCAGTATTTT
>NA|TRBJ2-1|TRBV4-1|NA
CASSLPERPDEQFF
TGCGCCAGCAGCCTCCCCGAGAGGCCGGATGAGCAGTTCTTC
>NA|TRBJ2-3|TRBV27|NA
CASSFFSTDTQYF
TGTGCCAGCAGTTTTTTCTCCACAGATACGCAGTATTTT
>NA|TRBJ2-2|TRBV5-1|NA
CASSSGDRRFGELFF
TGCGCCAGCAGCAGCGGGGACAGGAGGTTCGGGGAGCTGTTTTTT
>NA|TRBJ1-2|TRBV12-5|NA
CASGLGGTNYGYTF
TGTGCTAGTGGTTTAGGGGGAACTAACTATGGCTACACCTTC
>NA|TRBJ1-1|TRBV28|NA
CASREDWNTEAFF
TGTGCCAGCCGCGAGGATTGGAACACTGAAGCTTTCTTT
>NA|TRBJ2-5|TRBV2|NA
CASSGPGKTQYF
TGTGCCAGTTCGGGCCCAGGGAAGACCCAGTACTTC
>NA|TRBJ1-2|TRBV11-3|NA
CASSSPLGGGISNYGYTF
TGTGCCAGCAGCTCCCCCTTAGGTGGCGGAATATCTAACTATGGCTACACCTTC
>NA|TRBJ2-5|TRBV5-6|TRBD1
CASSFGTGWPAQYF
TGTGCCAGCAGCTTCGGGACAGGGTGGCCCGCCCAGTACTTC
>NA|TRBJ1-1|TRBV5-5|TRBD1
CASSPIKGQGARSTEAFF
TGTGCCAGCAGCCCCATCAAAGGACAGGGGGCTAGAAGCACTGAAGCTTTCTTT
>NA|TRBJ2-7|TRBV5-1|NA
CASSRELAYEQYF
TGCGCCAGCAGTCGGGAGCTGGCTTACGAGCAGTACTTC
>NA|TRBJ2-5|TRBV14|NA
CASSQDGGFTETQYF
TGTGCCAGCAGCCAAGATGGGGGGTTTACGGAGACCCAGTACTTC
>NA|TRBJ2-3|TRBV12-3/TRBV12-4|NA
CASSDVSAQWKYF
TGTGCCAGCAGCGACGTCTCTGCTCAGTGGAAGTATTTT
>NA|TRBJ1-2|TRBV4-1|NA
CASSQGQGGYGYTF
TGCGCCAGCAGCCAAGGGCAGGGCGGGTATGGCTACACCTTC
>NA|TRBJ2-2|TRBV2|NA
CASSEWAGRTGELFF
TGTGCCAGCAGTGAATGGGCAGGGAGGACCGGGGAGCTGTTTTTT
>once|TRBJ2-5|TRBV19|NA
CASSMDLRTQYF
TGTGCCAGTAGTATGGACCTTAGGACCCAGTACTTC
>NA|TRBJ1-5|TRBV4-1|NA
CASSQDVGTRGANQPQHF
TGCGCCAGCAGCCAAGATGTGGGTACGCGAGGAGCAAATCAGCCCCAGCATTTT
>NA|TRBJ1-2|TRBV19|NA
CASSDGLGYTF
TGTGCCAGTAGCGACGGACTTGGCTACACCTTC
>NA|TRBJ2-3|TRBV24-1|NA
CATSRAERSTDTQYF
TGTGCCACCAGTAGGGCGGAGCGGAGCACAGATACGCAGTATTTT
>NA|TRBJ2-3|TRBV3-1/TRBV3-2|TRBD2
CASSQVHTGGPDTQYF
TGTGCCAGCAGCCAAGTACACACGGGGGGGCCAGATACGCAGTATTTT
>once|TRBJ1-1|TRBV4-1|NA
CASSQVVGATEAFF
TGCGCCAGCAGCCAAGTAGTTGGGGCTACTGAAGCTTTCTTT
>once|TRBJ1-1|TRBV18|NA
CASSPADSRGTEAFF
TGTGCCAGCTCACCCGCAGACAGCCGTGGCACTGAAGCTTTCTTT
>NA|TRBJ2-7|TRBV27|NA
CASSPLGGTGPYEQYF
TGTGCCAGCAGTCCCCTCGGGGGGACAGGCCCCTACGAGCAGTACTTC
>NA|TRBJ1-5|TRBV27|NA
CASRQGISNQPQHF
TGTGCCAGCAGACAGGGTATAAGCAATCAGCCCCAGCATTTT
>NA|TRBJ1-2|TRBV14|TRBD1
CASSPSGTGHYGYTF
TGTGCCAGCAGCCCTTCAGGGACAGGGCACTATGGCTACACCTTC
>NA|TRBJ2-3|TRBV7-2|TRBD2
CASSYRTSSTDTQYF
TGTGCCAGCAGCTACCGGACTAGCAGCACAGATACGCAGTATTTT
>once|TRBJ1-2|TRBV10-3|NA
CAISETGSPIYGYTF
TGTGCCATCAGTGAGACAGGCAGTCCTATTTATGGCTACACCTTC
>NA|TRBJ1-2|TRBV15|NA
CATSFRPVGNYGYTF
TGTGCCACCAGCTTCCGACCGGTGGGAAACTATGGCTACACCTTC
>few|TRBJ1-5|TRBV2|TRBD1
CASSLSRTGANQPQHF
TGTGCCAGCAGCCTCTCCAGGACAGGGGCCAATCAGCCCCAGCATTTT
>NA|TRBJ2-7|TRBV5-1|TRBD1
CASSYRPNRGQDSYEQYF
TGCGCCAGCAGTTATAGACCCAACCGAGGACAGGACTCCTACGAGCAGTACTTC
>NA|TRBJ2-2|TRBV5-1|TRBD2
CASSLTAGGSGELFF
TGCGCCAGCAGCTTAACCGCGGGGGGTTCTGGGGAGCTGTTTTTT
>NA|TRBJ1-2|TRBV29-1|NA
CSVDSGGLGYTF
TGCAGCGTTGACTCGGGGGGCCTTGGCTACACCTTC
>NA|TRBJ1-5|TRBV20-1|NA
CSASIVSGAQHF
TGCAGTGCTAGTATCGTGAGTGGGGCCCAGCATTTT
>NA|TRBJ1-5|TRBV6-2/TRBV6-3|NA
CASSYGQQSNQPQHF
TGTGCCAGCAGTTACGGACAGCAGAGCAATCAGCCCCAGCATTTT